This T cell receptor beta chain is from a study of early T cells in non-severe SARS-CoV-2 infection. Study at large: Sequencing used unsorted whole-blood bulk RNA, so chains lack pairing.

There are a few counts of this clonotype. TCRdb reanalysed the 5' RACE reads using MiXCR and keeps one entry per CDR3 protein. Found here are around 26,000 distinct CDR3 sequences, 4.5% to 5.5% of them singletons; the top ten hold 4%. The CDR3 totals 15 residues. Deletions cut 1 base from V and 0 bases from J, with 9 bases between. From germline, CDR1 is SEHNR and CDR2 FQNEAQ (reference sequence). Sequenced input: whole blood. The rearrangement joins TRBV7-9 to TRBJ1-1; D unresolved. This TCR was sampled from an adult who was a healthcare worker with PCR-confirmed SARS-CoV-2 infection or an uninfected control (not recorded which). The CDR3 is CASSLGVGLNTEAFF. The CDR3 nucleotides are TGTGCCAGCAGCTTAGGGGTAGGGTTGAACACTGAAGCTTTCTTT.